The text below deals with one T cell receptor (beta chain). Its target is unknown. The data belong to a study of early stage breast cancer tumors. About the research overall: Invasive lobular carcinomas made up about 30% of the 12 ER+/PR+/HER2- tumors.

CDR3 length: 15 amino acids. The germline CDR1 and CDR2 sequences are SQVTM and ANQGSEA. The V segment lost 6 bases and the J segment 4 bases; nucleotides outside the gene matches: 9. Study observations and caveats: Unsorted bulk genomic DNA sequencing lacked pairing and functional marker data.

Produced via immunoSEQ multiplex PCR; TCRdb's table is partial and in-frame only. The table has 51,000 or so clones, 83% seen once; the top ten hold 1.4%. The material sequenced was blood. The TCR originated in a person in their fifties with breast cancer. V and J are TRBV29-1 and TRBJ1-4; 9 bases line up with TRBD1. CDR3 sequence: CSVERLTGGNEKLFF. The CDR3, as DNA: TGCAGCGTCGAACGATTGACAGGGGGTAATGAAAAACTGTTTTTT.